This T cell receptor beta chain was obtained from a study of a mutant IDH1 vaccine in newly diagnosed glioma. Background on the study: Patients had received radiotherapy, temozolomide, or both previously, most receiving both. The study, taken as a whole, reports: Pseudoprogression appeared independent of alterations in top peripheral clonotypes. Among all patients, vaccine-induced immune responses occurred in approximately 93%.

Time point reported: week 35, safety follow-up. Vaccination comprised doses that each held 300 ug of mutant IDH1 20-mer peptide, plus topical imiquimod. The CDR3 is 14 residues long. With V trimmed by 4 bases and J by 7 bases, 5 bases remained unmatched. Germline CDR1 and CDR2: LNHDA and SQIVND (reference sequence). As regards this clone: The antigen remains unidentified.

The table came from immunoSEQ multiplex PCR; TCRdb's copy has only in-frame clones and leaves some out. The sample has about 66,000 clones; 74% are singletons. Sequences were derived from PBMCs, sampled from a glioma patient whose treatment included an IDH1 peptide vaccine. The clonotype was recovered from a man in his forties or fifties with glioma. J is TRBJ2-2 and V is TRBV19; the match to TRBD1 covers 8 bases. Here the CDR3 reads CASSTSTGDGELFF. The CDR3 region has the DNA TGTGCCAGTAGTACCTCGACAGGGGACGGGGAGCTGTTTTTT.